This TCR beta chain was captured by sequencing in a study of T cell repertoires in cytomegalovirus infection. The length of the CDR3 is 13 residues. Germline CDR1 is SNHLY and CDR2 is FYNNEI. The germline V and J ends were trimmed by 4 bases and 4 bases, with 10 bases remaining between them. Overall study results and limits: The cumulative frequency of public TCR beta families identified carriers of CMV plus the relevant HLA. HLA-C-restricted, CMV-specific TCR beta clonotypes were dominant ex vivo.

This clonotype was detected ten times or more. Its antigen is unidentified. From the reads, TCRdb called clonotypes with MiXCR, one entry per CDR3 protein. This table holds around 190,000 distinct CDR3 sequences, approximately 15% found once. The V call is TRBV2, the J call TRBJ1-2; D not certain. Sequencing was carried out using PBMCs. The receptor was isolated from a human donor in good health (CMV status not recorded). Some clones in this sample may be carry-over from other donors' samples. CDR3 residues: CASSAIPGYGYTF. DNA of the CDR3: TGTGCCAGCAGTGCGATTCCCGGCTATGGCTACACCTTC. Full variable domain (outside the CDR3, taken from reference TRBV2 and TRBJ1-2): EPEVTQTPSHQVTQMGQEVILRCVPISNHLYFYWYRQILGQKVEFLVSFYNNEISEKSEIFDDQFSVERPDGSNFTLKIRSTKLEDSAMYFCASSAIPGYGYTFGSGTRLTVV.